This TCR beta chain is drawn from a study of T cells after yellow fever vaccination. Study-level points and caveats: In post-booster samples, most primary-vaccination clones reappeared (about 95% CD4, 88% CD8). The presence of abundant clonotypes contaminating from the bulk population was possible in FACS-sorted repertoires.

TCRdb re-called the 5' RACE reads with MiXCR, one entry per CDR3 protein. The sample has about 320,000 distinct CDR3 sequences; about 10% are singletons. A note on this clonotype: Its antigen is not identified.

V lost 1 base and J 8 bases, leaving 13 bases between the germline ends. Germline assignment: CDR1 LGHNA and CDR2 YSLEER. This CDR3 contains 14 residues. The receptor was derived from a man aged 18 to 30 who received the YFV17D yellow fever vaccine. V gene TRBV4-3 combines with J gene TRBJ2-3, with no clear D. This sample comprised CD4+ T cells sorted from PBMCs, obtained 45 days after the yellow fever booster vaccination. CDR3 amino acids: CASSQGAGRSTQYF. The CDR3 nucleotides are TGCGCCAGCAGCCAAGGGGCCGGACGGAGTACGCAGTATTTT.